This is a list of T cell receptor beta chains from one sample in a study of T cell changes during pregnancy in multiple sclerosis. Produced via immunoSEQ multiplex PCR; TCRdb's table is partial and in-frame only. The sample records fewer than 50,000 clones, 85% to 90% being singletons. The sequences come from CD4+ T cells from peripheral blood mononuclear cells, collected in the first trimester of pregnancy. These receptors all stem from a female donor with multiple sclerosis, enrolled in a pregnancy study. The CDR3 runs from the conserved cysteine through the conserved F or W. A D gene is named only where the DNA matches it firmly. Rows give clone size only sometimes, using once, few, many, or a class for an expanded clone.

V	J	size	D	DNA	CDR3
TRBV19	TRBJ1-4	-	TRBD1	TGTGCCAGTAGTACGGACAGGGGTAATGAAAAACTGTTTTTT	CASSTDRGNEKLFF
TRBV19	TRBJ2-5	-	TRBD2	TGTGCCAGTAGGCGGAAGGGACTAGCGGGAGGGGGAGAGACCCAGTACTTC	CASRRKGLAGGGETQYF
TRBV2	TRBJ2-7	-	-	TGTGCCAGCAGGGAGGGACAGCGCTCCTACGAGCAGTACTTC	CASREGQRSYEQYF
TRBV5-6	TRBJ2-1	-	TRBD2	TGTGCCAGCAGCTTGGGGGCGGGAGGGTCCTACAATGAGCAGTTCTTC	CASSLGAGGSYNEQFF
TRBV7-6	TRBJ2-1	-	TRBD1	TGTGCCAGCAGCTTAGTCCCGCAGGCCGGGACAGGCTCCTACAATGAGCAGTTCTTC	CASSLVPQAGTGSYNEQFF
TRBV7-9	TRBJ1-1	once	TRBD1	TGTGCCAGCAGCTTGGACAGGGGAGGGACTGAAGCTTTCTTT	CASSLDRGGTEAFF
TRBV4-1	TRBJ2-7	-	TRBD2	TGCGCTAGCAGCCTCGGGGGGGCGCGGGAGGGCCGAATGGGCTACGAGCAGTACTTC	CASSLGGAREGRMGYEQYF
TRBV29-1	TRBJ2-7	-	TRBD1	TGCAGCGTCTTCCGGGACAGGGGGCGAGAGCAGTACTTC	CSVFRDRGREQYF
TRBV5-4	TRBJ1-2	-	TRBD1	TGTGCCAGCAGCCCGGGGACAGGGGCTTATGGCTACACCTTC	CASSPGTGAYGYTF
TRBV18	TRBJ2-7	-	-	TGTGCCAGCTCACCACCGGGTGGGCCCTACGAGCAGTACTTC	CASSPPGGPYEQYF
TRBV15	TRBJ2-2	-	-	TGTGCCACCAGCAGGGCTGACAGAAGGGGGGAGCTGTTTTTT	CATSRADRRGELFF
TRBV7-6	TRBJ1-1	-	TRBD1	TGTGCCAGCAGCTTAGTCGGACAGGGGAGTGAAGCTTTCTTT	CASSLVGQGSEAFF
TRBV7-2	TRBJ2-1	-	-	TGTGCCAGCAGCTTAGTCGAGGGAGGATACAATGAGCAGTTCTTC	CASSLVEGGYNEQFF
TRBV30	TRBJ1-2	-	-	TGTGCCTGGAGTGTATCACGGCAGGGATTCGGGGGCTACACCTTC	CAWSVSRQGFGGYTF
TRBV27	TRBJ2-7	-	-	TGTGCCAGCAGCTTAATATCAGGTCTCGGCGAGCAGTACTTC	CASSLISGLGEQYF
TRBV19	TRBJ2-1	-	TRBD2	TGTGCCAGTAGCCAGACTAGCGGGAGAACCCATGAGCAGTTCTTC	CASSQTSGRTHEQFF
TRBV18	TRBJ1-4	-	-	TGTGCCAGCTCACCCAAAGTAGGGGCTAATGAAAAACTGTTTTTT	CASSPKVGANEKLFF
TRBV10-1	TRBJ2-2	-	TRBD2	TGCGCCAGCAGCGCTACTAGCGGGAGTGTCACCGGGGAGCTGTTTTTT	CASSATSGSVTGELFF
TRBV9	TRBJ2-3	-	-	TGTGCCAGCAGCCCCCCATCCACAGATACGCAGTATTTT	CASSPPSTDTQYF
TRBV7-9	TRBJ1-1	-	-	TGTGCCAGCAGCAAGGGGCAGAACACTGAAGCTTTCTTT	CASSKGQNTEAFF
TRBV5-1	TRBJ2-3	-	-	TGCGCCAGCAGCTTGAAAGCGGCCTCGGATACGCAGTATTTT	CASSLKAASDTQYF
TRBV18	TRBJ1-2	-	-	TGTGCCAGCTCTACCGGCGGCTATGGCTACACCTTC	CASSTGGYGYTF
TRBV4-3	TRBJ2-4	-	-	TGCGCCAGCAGCTCCGGTTCTCATACCAAAAACATTCAGTACTTC	CASSSGSHTKNIQYF
TRBV5-1	TRBJ2-2	-	-	TGCGCCAGCAGCCTAAACACCGGGGAGCTGTTTTTT	CASSLNTGELFF
TRBV9	TRBJ2-7	-	-	TGTGCCAGCAGCGTAGGACAGGCTTTTGGCGAGCAGTACTTC	CASSVGQAFGEQYF
TRBV7-2	TRBJ1-1	-	TRBD1	TGTGCCAGCAGCTTCATTACAGGGGGGGCTTTCTTT	CASSFITGGAFF
TRBV19	TRBJ1-5	-	-	TGTGCCAGTAGTATAGGAGGGGGAGGCAATCAGCCCCAGCATTTT	CASSIGGGGNQPQHF
TRBV2	TRBJ2-7	-	-	TGTGCCAGCCAACGGCGTCTAGAATACGAGCAGTACTTC	CASQRRLEYEQYF
TRBV5-6	TRBJ2-1	-	TRBD2	TGTGCCAGCAGCTTGGTAGGACTAGGGGACAATGAGCAGTTCTTC	CASSLVGLGDNEQFF
TRBV14	TRBJ2-3	-	TRBD2	TGTGCCAGCAGCCAAGAATTTCGACTAGCGGGAACCTCAGATACGCAGTATTTT	CASSQEFRLAGTSDTQYF
TRBV7-9	TRBJ2-2	-	-	TGTGCCAGCAGCTTACTGGCTAACACCGGGGAGCTGTTTTTT	CASSLLANTGELFF
TRBV9	TRBJ1-1	few	-	TGTGCCAGCAGCGTAAGTGGGGGGTCATATGAAGCTTTCTTT	CASSVSGGSYEAFF
TRBV6-4	TRBJ1-2	-	TRBD1	TGTGCCAGCAGTTACACCGGGACAGGCGACTATGGCTACACCTTC	CASSYTGTGDYGYTF
TRBV2	TRBJ1-2	medium-sized	TRBD1	TGTGCCAGCAGTCGACAGGGGAACTATGGCTACACCTTC	CASSRQGNYGYTF
TRBV11-2	TRBJ1-1	-	-	TGTGCCAGCAGCTTAGTCCAGACTGAAGCTTTCTTT	CASSLVQTEAFF
TRBV5-6	TRBJ2-6	-	TRBD2	TGTGCCAGCAGCTTGAACCCGACTAGCGGGAGAGGTGGGGCCAACGTCCTGACTTTC	CASSLNPTSGRGGANVLTF
TRBV10-1	TRBJ2-3	few	TRBD2	TGCGCCAGCAGTGGACTAGCGGGAGAGGCAGATACGCAGTATTTT	CASSGLAGEADTQYF
TRBV2	TRBJ2-2	-	TRBD1	TGTGCCAGCCAGGGACAGTCCTATACCGGGGAGCTGTTTTTT	CASQGQSYTGELFF
TRBV7-7	TRBJ2-1	-	TRBD2	TGTGCCAGCAGCCTAAATTCCCTAGCGGGAGGGCCGAAAGGTGAGCAGTTCTTC	CASSLNSLAGGPKGEQFF
TRBV18	TRBJ2-5	-	-	TGTGCCAGCTCGCTGACATTAGGAGAGACCCAGTACTTC	CASSLTLGETQYF
TRBV7-3	TRBJ2-2	-	-	TGTGCCAGCAGCTTACAGGCGAACACCGGGGAGCTGTTTTTT	CASSLQANTGELFF
TRBV30	TRBJ1-5	-	-	TGTGCCTGGAACACAAATAGCAATCAGCCCCAGCATTTT	CAWNTNSNQPQHF
TRBV7-6	TRBJ2-7	few	TRBD1	TGTGCCAGCAGCATCACAGGGGGGGAGCAGTACTTC	CASSITGGEQYF
TRBV5-4	TRBJ1-2	-	-	TGTGCCAGCAGCCCAGAATCAGGGAATCCTAACTATGGCTACACCTTC	CASSPESGNPNYGYTF
TRBV28	TRBJ1-1	-	-	TGTGCCAGCCTTAAGACAGGAACGTTCATGAACACTGAAGCTTTCTTT	CASLKTGTFMNTEAFF
TRBV27	TRBJ1-2	-	TRBD1	TGTGCCAGCGGGACAGGGTATGGCTACACCTTC	CASGTGYGYTF
TRBV4-2	TRBJ2-7	-	-	TGTGCCAGCAGCCAAGATCCCGGAGCCTACGAGCAGTACTTC	CASSQDPGAYEQYF
TRBV5-1	TRBJ2-7	-	TRBD1	TGCGCCAGCAGCAGGAATCGACAGGGCAAAACCTACGAGCAGTACTTC	CASSRNRQGKTYEQYF
TRBV9	TRBJ2-3	once	TRBD1	TGTGCCAGCAGCGCGGACAGGGGTGGGACAGATACGCAGTATTTT	CASSADRGGTDTQYF
TRBV6-1	TRBJ2-7	-	TRBD1	TGTGCCAGCAGTCCCAGACAGGGGGCGGCCTACGAGCAGTACTTC	CASSPRQGAAYEQYF
TRBV27	TRBJ2-2	-	-	TGTGCCAGCAGGCTTACTACAATTAACACCGGGGAGCTGTTTTTT	CASRLTTINTGELFF
TRBV30	TRBJ1-1	-	-	TGTGCCTTCTTGACAGAGAACACTGAAGCTTTCTTT	CAFLTENTEAFF
TRBV5-4	TRBJ1-1	-	-	TGTGCCAGCAGATCCAGGACAGTGAGATTTGGCACTGAAGCTTTCTTT	CASRSRTVRFGTEAFF
TRBV7-8	TRBJ2-1	-	TRBD1	TGTGCCAGCAGCTCTTTTACAGGGGGGTCCTACAATGAGCAGTTCTTC	CASSSFTGGSYNEQFF
TRBV5-1	TRBJ2-7	-	TRBD1	TGCGCCAGCAGCTTGGAACCTTTAGGGACAGGGAAAAACGAGCAGTACTTC	CASSLEPLGTGKNEQYF